This T cell receptor (beta chain) was sequenced during a study of patients and donors after allogeneic stem cell transplantation (dated by TCRdb to about 2020). To prepare the library, RT-PCR was applied. This sample was sequenced with a NextSeq 550. TCRdb cleaned the public reads at Q25 with fastp, built clones with MiXCR and kept in-frame beta chains. CDR3 protein duplicates are merged, each entry listing the most common genes and DNA. The sample includes 70,000 to 85,000 distinct CDR3 sequences, with less than 30% observed a single time. The top ten clonotypes cover about 30% of the sample. As to this clonotype: The clone's antigen remains unknown. No per-base quality is available; no much larger clone lies one base away.

From a lookup of the germline V gene, CDR1 and CDR2 are MNHEY and SVGAGI. The CDR3 numbers 12 residues from cysteine through phenylalanine. The only DNA kept is the CDR3, 36 bases in frame from the first base. Trimming costs V 6 bases and J 0 bases, and their ends lie 6 bases apart. The material sequenced was blood, either unsorted or a sorted T cell fraction (not recorded which). The receptor chain draws on TRBV6-5 and TRBJ2-7, with a weak D call of TRBD2 (6 bases match). This clonotype was sampled from a human donor who was either an allogeneic HSCT recipient or a stem cell or donor lymphocyte infusion donor (not recorded which). It is not recorded whose cells these are; they may come from a transplant donor. The CDR3 corresponds to CASRTSSYEQYF. At the DNA level, the sequence is TGTGCCAGCAGGACTAGCTCCTACGAGCAGTACTTC.